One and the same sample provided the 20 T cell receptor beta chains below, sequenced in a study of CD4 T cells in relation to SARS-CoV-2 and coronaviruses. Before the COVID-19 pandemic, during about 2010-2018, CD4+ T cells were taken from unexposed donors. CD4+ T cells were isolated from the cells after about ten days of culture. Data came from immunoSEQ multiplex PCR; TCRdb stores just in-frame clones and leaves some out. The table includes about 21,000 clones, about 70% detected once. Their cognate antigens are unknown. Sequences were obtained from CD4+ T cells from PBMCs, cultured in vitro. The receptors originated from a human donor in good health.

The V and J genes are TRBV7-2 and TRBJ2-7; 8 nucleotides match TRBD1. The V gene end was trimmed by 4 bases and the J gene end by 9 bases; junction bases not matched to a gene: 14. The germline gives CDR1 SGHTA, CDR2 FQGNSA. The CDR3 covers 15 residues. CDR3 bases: TGTGCCAGCAGCTCCCCCGACAGGGGTTTTTTCGGGCAGTACTTC. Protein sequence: CASSSPDRGFFGQYF.

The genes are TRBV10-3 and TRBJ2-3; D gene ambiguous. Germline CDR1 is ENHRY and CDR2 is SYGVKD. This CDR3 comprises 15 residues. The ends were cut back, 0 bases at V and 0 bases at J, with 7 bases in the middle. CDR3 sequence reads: CAISESYGSTDTQYF. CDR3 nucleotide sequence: TGTGCCATCAGTGAGTCATATGGGAGCACAGATACGCAGTATTTT.

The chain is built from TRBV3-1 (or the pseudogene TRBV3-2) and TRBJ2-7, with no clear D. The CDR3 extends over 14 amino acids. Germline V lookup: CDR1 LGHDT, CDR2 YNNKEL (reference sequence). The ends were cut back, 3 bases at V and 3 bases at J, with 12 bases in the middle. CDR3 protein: CASSQTSKNYEQYF. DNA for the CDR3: TGTGCCAGCAGCCAGACGTCCAAGAACTACGAGCAGTACTTC.

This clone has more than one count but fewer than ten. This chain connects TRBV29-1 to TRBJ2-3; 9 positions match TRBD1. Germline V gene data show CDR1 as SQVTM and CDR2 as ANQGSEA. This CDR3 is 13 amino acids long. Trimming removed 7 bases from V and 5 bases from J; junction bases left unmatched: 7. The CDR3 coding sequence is TGCAGCGCACGCCGGGACAGGGAAGATACGCAGTATTTT. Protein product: CSARRDREDTQYF.

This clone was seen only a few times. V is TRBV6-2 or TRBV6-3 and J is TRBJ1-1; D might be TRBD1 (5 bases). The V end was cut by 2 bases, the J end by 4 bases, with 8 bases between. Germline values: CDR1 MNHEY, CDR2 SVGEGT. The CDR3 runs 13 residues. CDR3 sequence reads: CASSYVGTTEAFF. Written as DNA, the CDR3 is TGTGCCAGCAGTTACGTCGGGACCACTGAAGCTTTCTTT.

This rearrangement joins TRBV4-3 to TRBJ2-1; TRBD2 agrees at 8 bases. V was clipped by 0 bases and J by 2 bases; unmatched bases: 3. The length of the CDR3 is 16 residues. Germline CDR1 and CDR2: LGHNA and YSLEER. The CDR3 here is CASSQEGRGAYNEQFF. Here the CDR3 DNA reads TGCGCCAGCAGCCAAGAGGGGCGGGGGGCCTACAATGAGCAGTTCTTC.

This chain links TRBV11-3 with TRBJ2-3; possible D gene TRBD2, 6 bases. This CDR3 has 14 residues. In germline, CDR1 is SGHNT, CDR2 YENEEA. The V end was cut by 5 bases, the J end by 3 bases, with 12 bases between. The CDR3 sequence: CASSPRDLTDTQYF. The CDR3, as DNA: TGTGCCAGCAGCCCGAGGGACTTGACAGATACGCAGTATTTT.

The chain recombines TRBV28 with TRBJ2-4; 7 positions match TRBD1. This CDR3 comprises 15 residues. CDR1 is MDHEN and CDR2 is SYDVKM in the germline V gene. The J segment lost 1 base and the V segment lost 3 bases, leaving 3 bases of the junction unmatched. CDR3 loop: CASSLSDRAKNIQYF. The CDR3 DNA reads TGTGCCAGCAGTTTGTCGGACAGGGCCAAAAACATTCAGTACTTC.

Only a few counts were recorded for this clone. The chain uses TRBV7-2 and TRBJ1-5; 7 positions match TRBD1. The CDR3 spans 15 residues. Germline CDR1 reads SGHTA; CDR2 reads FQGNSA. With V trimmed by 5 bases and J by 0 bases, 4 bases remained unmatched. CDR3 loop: CASSLTGFSNQPQHF. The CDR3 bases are TGTGCCAGCAGCCTGACAGGGTTTAGCAATCAGCCCCAGCATTTT.

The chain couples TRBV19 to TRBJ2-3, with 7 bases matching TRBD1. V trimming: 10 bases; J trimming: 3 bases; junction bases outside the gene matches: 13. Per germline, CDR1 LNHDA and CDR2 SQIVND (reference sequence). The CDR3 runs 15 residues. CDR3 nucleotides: TGTGCCACCCACCCGACAGGGTGGACAACAGATACGCAGTATTTT. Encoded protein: CATHPTGWTTDTQYF.

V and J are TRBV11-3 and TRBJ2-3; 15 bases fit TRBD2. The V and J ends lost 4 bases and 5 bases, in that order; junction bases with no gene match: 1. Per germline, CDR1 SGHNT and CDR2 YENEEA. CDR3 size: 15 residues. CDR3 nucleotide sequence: TGTGCCAGCAGCTCGGGACTAGCGGGAGGAGATACGCAGTATTTT. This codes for CASSSGLAGGDTQYF.

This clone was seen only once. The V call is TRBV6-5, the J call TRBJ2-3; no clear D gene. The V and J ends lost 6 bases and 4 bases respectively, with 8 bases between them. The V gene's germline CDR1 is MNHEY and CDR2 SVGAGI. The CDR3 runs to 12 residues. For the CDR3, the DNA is TGTGCCAGCAGGGGCGCGGCAGATACGCAGTATTTT. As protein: CASRGAADTQYF.

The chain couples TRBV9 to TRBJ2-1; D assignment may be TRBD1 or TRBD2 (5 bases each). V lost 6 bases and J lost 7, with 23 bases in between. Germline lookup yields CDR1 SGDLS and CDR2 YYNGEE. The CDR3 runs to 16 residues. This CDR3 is CASTDSTFGAGNEQFF. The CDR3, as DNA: TGTGCCAGCACCGACTCAACCTTCGGGGCTGGGAATGAGCAGTTCTTC.

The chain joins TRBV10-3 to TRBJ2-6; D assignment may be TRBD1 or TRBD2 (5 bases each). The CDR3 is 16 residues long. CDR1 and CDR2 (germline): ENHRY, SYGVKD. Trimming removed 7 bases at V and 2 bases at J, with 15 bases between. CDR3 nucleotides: TGTGCCATCACACAGGAGGAATGGCCTGGGGCCAACGTCCTGACTTTC. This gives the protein CAITQEEWPGANVLTF.

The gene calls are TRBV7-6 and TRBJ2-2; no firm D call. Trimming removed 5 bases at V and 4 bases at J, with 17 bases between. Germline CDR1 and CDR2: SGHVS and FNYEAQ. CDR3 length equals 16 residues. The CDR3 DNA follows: TGTGCCAGCAGCCCCCCCGAATCGGAATTCACCGGGGAGCTGTTTTTT. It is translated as CASSPPESEFTGELFF.

The CDR3 DNA reads TGTGCCAGCAGCTTGCAGGGTTCAAACTCTGGAAACACCATATATTTT. Its translation is CASSLQGSNSGNTIYF. The chain combines TRBV7-2 with TRBJ1-3; TRBD1 might be the D (5 bases). V dropped 3 bases and J dropped 0 bases, with 12 bases sitting between them. The CDR3 is 16 residues long. Germline CDR1 SGHTA, CDR2 FQGNSA.

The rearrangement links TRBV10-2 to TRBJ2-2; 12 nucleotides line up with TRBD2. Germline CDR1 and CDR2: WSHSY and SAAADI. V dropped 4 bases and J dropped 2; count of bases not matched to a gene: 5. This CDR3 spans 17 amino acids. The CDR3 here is CASSGPTSGSNTGELFF. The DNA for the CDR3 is TGCGCCAGCAGTGGCCCGACTAGCGGGAGTAACACCGGGGAGCTGTTTTTT.

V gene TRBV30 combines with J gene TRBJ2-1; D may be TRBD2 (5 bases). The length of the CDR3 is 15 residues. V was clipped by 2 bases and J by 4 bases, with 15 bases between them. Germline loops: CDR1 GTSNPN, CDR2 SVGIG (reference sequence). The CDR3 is CAWSRTQRAYNEQFF. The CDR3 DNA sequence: TGTGCCTGGAGTCGGACTCAACGGGCGTACAATGAGCAGTTCTTC.

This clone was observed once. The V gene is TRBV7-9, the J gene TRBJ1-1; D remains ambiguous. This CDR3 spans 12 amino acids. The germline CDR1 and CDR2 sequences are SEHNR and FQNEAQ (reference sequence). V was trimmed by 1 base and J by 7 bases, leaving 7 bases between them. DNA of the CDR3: TGTGCCAGCAGCTTAGAAGTCAATGAAGCTTTCTTT. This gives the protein CASSLEVNEAFF.

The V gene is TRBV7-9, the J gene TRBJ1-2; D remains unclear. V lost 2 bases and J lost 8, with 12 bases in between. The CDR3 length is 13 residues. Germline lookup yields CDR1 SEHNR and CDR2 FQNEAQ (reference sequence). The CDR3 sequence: CASSLYPEEGYTF. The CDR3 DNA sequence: TGTGCCAGCAGCTTATACCCTGAAGAGGGCTACACCTTC.